Listed below are T cell receptor beta chains from one sample, sequenced in a study of CD8 T cells in Susac syndrome. A single record per CDR3 protein comes from TCRdb applying MiXCR to the immunoSEQ multiplex PCR reads. Of roughly 80,000 distinct CDR3 sequences in the sample, approximately 94% were seen once. The sample consisted of CD8+ T cells from PBMCs. The receptors stem from a human donor with Susac syndrome. Each CDR3 is given without its conserved first and last residue.

J	V	CDR3
TRBJ2-1	TRBV9	ASSVGDGGEQF
TRBJ2-3	TRBV5-1	ASSPDSTDTQY
TRBJ1-5	TRBV12-3/TRBV12-4	ASSFGDSNQPQH
TRBJ1-1	TRBV19	ASSTPDRENTEAF
TRBJ1-2	TRBV4-1	ASSQGATDGYT
TRBJ2-7	TRBV30	ACRWVTHEQY
TRBJ2-6	TRBV4-3	ASSQDAGSGANVLT
TRBJ2-1	TRBV7-9	ASSLARGGGASNEQF
TRBJ2-3	TRBV20-1	SAPLAGGRGDTQY
TRBJ2-7	TRBV30	AVTGAHLFYEQY
TRBJ2-7	TRBV5-1	ASSLESGDRGIYEQY
TRBJ1-1	TRBV25-1	ASGVRTEAF
TRBJ1-2	TRBV20-1	SARDRRDYGYT
TRBJ2-3	TRBV7-2	ASSFRSYAADTQY
TRBJ2-1	TRBV12-3/TRBV12-4	ASSGGLAREQF
TRBJ2-3	TRBV12-3/TRBV12-4	ASSLQLSTDTQY
TRBJ1-6	TRBV28	ASRPPLH
TRBJ1-2	TRBV9	ASFSGGYGYT
TRBJ2-1	TRBV29-1	SSTANNEQF
TRBJ1-2	TRBV27	ASSLSPGHGYT
TRBJ2-7	TRBV29-1	SVGGRDSYEQY
TRBJ1-6	TRBV9	ASSKQGSPLH
TRBJ1-5	TRBV18	ASSQYRDRANQPQH
TRBJ2-2	TRBV12-3/TRBV12-4	ASSFRIRGTGELF
TRBJ1-1	TRBV21-1	ASSVLPEDIIATRGF
TRBJ2-2	TRBV7-6	ASSSGTLGRELF
TRBJ1-2	TRBV12-3/TRBV12-4	ASSPWAPNYGYT
TRBJ2-3	TRBV20-1	SAKEETTDTQY
TRBJ2-7	TRBV2	ASSPGQSNEQY
TRBJ1-5	TRBV27	ASGSSGNQPQH